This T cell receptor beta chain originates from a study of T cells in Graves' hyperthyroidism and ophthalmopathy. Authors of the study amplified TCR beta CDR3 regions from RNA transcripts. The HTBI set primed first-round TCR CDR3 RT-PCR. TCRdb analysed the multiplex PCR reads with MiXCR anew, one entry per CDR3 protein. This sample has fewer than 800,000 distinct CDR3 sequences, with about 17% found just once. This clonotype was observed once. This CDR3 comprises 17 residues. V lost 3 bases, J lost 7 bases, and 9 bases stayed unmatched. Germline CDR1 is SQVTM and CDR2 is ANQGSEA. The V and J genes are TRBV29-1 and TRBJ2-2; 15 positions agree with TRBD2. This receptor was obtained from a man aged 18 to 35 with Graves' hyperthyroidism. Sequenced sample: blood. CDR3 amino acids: CSVETGLAGGPIGELFF. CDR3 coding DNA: TGCAGCGTTGAGACTGGACTAGCGGGAGGGCCGATCGGGGAGCTGTTTTTT.